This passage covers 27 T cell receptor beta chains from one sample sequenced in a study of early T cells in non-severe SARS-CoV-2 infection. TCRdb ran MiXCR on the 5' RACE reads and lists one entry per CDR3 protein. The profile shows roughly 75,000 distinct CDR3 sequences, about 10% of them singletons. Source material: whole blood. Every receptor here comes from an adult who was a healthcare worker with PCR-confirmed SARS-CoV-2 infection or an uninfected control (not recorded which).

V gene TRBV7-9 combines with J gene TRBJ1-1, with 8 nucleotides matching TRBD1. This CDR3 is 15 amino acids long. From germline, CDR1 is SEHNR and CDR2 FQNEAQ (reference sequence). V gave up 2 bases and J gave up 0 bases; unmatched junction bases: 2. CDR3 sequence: CASSLPDRVNTEAFF. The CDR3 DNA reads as TGTGCCAGCAGCTTACCGGACAGGGTGAACACTGAAGCTTTCTTT.

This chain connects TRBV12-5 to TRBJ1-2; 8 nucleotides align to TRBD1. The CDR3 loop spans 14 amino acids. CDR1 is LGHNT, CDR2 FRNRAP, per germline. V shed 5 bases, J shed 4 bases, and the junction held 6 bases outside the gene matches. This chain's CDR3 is CASGPSGGGYGYTF. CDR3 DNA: TGTGCTAGTGGTCCTTCAGGGGGCGGCTATGGCTACACCTTC.

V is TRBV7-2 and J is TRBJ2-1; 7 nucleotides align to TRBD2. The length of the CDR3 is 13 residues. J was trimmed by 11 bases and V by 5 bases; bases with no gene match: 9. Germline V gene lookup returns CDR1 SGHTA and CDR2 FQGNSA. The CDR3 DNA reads TGTGCCAGCAGCCCCACCGGGGGGTATAAGCAGTTCTTC. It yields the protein CASSPTGGYKQFF.

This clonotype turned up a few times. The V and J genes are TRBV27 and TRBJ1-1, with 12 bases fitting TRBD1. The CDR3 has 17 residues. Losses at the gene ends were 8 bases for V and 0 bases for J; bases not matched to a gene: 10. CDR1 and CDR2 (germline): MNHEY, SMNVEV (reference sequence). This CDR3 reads CASPKPGQGAVNTEAFF. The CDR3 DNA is TGTGCCAGCCCGAAACCGGGACAGGGGGCCGTGAACACTGAAGCTTTCTTT.

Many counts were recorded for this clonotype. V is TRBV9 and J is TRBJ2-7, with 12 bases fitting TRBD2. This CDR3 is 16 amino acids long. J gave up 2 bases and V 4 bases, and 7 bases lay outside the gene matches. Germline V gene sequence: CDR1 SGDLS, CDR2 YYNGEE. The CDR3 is CASSPRLAGEAYEQYF. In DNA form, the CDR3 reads TGTGCCAGCAGCCCTCGACTAGCGGGGGAGGCCTACGAGCAGTACTTC.

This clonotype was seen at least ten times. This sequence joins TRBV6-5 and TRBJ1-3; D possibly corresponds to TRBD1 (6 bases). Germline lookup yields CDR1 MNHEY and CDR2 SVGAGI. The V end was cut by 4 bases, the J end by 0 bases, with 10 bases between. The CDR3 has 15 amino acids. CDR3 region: CASSFSTGSGNTIYF. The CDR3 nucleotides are TGTGCCAGCAGTTTCTCGACAGGCTCTGGAAACACCATATATTTT.

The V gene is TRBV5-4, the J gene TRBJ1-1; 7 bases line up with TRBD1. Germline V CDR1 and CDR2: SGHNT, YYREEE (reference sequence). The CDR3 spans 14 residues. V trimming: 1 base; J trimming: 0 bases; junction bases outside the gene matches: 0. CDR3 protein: CASSLQGVNTEAFF. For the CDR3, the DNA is TGTGCCAGCAGCTTGCAGGGGGTGAACACTGAAGCTTTCTTT.

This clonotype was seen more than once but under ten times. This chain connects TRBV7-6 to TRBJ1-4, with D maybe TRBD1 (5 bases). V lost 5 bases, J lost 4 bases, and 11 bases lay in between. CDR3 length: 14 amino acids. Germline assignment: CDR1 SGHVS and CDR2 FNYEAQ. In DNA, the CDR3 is TGTGCCAGCAGCCGACAGTCCTTTAATGAAAAACTGTTTTTT. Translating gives CASSRQSFNEKLFF.

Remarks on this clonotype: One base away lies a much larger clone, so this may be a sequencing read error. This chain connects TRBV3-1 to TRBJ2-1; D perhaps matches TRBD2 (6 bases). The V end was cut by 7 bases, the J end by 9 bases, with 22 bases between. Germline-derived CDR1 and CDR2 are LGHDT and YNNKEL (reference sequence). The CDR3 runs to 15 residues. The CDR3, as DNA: TGTGCCAGCATCCCGCCAGGAGGGTCGCTGGGTGAGCAGTTCTTC. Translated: CASIPPGGSLGEQFF.

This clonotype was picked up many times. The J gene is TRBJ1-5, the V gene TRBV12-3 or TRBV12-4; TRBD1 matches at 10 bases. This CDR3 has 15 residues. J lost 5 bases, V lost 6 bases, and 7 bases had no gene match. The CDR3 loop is CASSPPGQGYQPQHF. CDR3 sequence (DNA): TGTGCCAGCAGCCCACCGGGACAGGGGTATCAGCCCCAGCATTTT.

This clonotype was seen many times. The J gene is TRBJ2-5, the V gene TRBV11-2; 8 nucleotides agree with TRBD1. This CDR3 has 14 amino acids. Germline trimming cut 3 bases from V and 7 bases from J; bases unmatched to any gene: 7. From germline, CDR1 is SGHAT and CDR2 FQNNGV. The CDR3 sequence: CASSLGTGYGTQYF. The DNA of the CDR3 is TGTGCCAGCAGCTTGGGGACAGGATACGGGACCCAGTACTTC.

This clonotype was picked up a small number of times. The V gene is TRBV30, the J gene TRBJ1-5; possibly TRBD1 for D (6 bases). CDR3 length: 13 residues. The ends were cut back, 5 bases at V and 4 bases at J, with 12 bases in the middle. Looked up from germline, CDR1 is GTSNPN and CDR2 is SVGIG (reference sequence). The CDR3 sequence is CAWSDSPNQPQHF. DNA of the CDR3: TGTGCCTGGTCGGACAGCCCGAATCAGCCCCAGCATTTT.

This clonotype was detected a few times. The CDR3 is CASSPYTASYEQYF. The DNA for the CDR3 is TGTGCCAGCAGTCCGTATACAGCTTCCTACGAGCAGTACTTC. The chain joins TRBV27 to TRBJ2-7, with unresolved D. CDR3 length: 14 residues. Trimming pared 5 bases from V and 1 base from J, leaving 12 bases between. Germline CDR1 and CDR2: MNHEY and SMNVEV (reference sequence).

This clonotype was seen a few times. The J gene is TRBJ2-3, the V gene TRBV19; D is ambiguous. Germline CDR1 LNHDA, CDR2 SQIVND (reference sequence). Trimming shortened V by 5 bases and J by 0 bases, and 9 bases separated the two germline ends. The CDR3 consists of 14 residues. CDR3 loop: CASSQTTSTDTQYF. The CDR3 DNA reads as TGTGCCAGTAGTCAGACGACTAGCACAGATACGCAGTATTTT.

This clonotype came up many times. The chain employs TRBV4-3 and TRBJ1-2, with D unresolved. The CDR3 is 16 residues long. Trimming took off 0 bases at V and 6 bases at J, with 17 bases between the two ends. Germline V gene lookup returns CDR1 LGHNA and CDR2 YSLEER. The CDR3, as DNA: TGCGCCAGCAGCCAAGAAAAGAATTGGAGGGAGAATGGCTACACCTTC. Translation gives CASSQEKNWRENGYTF.

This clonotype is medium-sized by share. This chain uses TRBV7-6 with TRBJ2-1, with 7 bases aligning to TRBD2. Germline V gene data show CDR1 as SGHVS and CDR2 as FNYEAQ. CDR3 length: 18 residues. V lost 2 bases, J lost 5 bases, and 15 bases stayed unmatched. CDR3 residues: CASSLYLSGAHYNNEQFF. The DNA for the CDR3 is TGTGCCAGCAGCTTATATTTGAGCGGGGCACATTATAACAATGAGCAGTTCTTC.

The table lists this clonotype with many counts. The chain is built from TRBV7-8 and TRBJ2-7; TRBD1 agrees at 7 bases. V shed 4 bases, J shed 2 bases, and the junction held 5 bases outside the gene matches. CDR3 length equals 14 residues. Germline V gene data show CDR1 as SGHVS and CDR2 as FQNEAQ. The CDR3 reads CASSSQTGPYEQYF. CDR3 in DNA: TGTGCCAGCAGCTCCCAGACAGGGCCCTACGAGCAGTACTTC.

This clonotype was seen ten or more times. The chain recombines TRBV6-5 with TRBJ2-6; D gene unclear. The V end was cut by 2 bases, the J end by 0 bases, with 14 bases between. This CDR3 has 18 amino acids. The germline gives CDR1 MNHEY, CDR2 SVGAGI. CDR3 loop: CASSYGRPESSGANVLTF. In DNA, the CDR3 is TGTGCCAGCAGTTACGGCAGACCGGAGAGCTCTGGGGCCAACGTCCTGACTTTC.

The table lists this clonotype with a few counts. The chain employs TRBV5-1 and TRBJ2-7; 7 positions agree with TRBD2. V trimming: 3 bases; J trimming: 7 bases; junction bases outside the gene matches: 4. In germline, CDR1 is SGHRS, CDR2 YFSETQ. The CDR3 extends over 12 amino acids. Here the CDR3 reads CASSSQGGEQYF. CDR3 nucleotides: TGCGCCAGCAGCTCCCAGGGAGGGGAGCAGTACTTC.

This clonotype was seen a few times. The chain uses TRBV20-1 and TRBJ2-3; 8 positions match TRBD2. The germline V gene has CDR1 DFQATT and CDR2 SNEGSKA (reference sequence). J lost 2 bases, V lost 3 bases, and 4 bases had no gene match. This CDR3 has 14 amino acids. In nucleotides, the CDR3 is TGCAGTGCTAGGACTAGCGAGTTCACAGATACGCAGTATTTT. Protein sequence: CSARTSEFTDTQYF.

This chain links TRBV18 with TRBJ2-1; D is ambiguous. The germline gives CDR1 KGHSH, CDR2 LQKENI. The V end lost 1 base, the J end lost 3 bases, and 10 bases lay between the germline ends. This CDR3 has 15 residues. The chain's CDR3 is CASSPRGRNYNEQFF. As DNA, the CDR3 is TGTGCCAGCTCACCACGAGGACGGAACTACAATGAGCAGTTCTTC. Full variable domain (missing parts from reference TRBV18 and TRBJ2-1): NAGVMQNPRHLVRRRGQEARLRCSPMKGHSHVYWYRQLPEEGLKFMVYLQKENIIDESGMPKERFSAEFPKEGPSILRIQQVVRGDSAAYFCASSPRGRNYNEQFFGPGTRLTVL.

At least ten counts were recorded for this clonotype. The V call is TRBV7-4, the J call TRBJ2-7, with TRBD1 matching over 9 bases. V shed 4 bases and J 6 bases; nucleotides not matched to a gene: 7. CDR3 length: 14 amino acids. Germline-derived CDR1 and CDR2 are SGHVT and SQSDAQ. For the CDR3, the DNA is TGTGCCAGCAGCTACAGGGGGCCTTCGTGCGAGCAGTACTTC. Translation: CASSYRGPSCEQYF.

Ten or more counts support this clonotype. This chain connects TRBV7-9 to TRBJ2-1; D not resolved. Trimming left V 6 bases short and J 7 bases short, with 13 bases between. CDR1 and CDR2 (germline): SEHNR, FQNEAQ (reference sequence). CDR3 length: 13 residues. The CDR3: CASRPPVGNEQFF. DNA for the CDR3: TGTGCCAGCAGACCGCCCGTCGGGAATGAGCAGTTCTTC.

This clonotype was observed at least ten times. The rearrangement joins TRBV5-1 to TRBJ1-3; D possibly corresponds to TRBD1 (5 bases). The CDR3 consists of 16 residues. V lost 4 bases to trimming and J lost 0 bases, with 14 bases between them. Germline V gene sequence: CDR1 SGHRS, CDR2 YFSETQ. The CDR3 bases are TGCGCCAGCAGCAAGGGCAGGGCGGACTCTGGAAACACCATATATTTT. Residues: CASSKGRADSGNTIYF.

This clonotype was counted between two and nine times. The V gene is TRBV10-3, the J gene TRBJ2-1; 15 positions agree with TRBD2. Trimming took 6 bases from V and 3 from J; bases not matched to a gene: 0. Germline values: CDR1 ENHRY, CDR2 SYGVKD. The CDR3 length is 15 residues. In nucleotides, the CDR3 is TGTGCCATCAGGGGACTAGCGGGGGGCTACAATGAGCAGTTCTTC. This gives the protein CAIRGLAGGYNEQFF.

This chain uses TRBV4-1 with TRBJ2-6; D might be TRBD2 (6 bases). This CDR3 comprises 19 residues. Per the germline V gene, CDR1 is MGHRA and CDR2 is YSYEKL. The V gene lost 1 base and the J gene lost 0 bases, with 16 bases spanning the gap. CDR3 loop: CASSQARPDYNSGANVLTF. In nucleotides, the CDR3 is TGCGCCAGCAGCCAAGCCCGGCCGGACTACAACTCTGGGGCCAACGTCCTGACTTTC.

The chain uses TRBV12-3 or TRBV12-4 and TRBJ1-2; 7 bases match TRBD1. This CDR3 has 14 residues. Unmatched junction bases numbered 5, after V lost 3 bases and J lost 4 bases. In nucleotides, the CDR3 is TGTGCCAGCAGTTTCAGGGGGGCGGGCTATGGCTACACCTTC. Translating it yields CASSFRGAGYGYTF.